A selection of T cell receptor beta chains follows, all from one sample in a study of neurological immune-mediated disorders. TCRdb re-called the 5' RACE reads through MiXCR, storing one row per CDR3 protein. The sample records roughly 70,000 distinct CDR3 sequences, roughly 3.9% being singletons. Sequencing used PBMCs. Source of these receptors: a man aged 25 to 40 with multiple sclerosis. The CDR3 runs from the conserved cysteine through the conserved F or W. The D gene is left open where the match is weak. Where a row states a size, it is once, few, many or the class of an expanded clone; other rows omit it.

cdr3_nt | cdr3_aa | v_call | d_call | j_call | clone_size
TGTGCCAGCAGCGCACAGAGTATGAACACTGAAGCTTTCTTT | CASSAQSMNTEAFF | TRBV11-1 | - | TRBJ1-1 | many
TGTGCCAGCAACGGGGACAGCAAGACTGAAGCTTTCTTT | CASNGDSKTEAFF | TRBV12-3/TRBV12-4 | TRBD1 | TRBJ1-1 | many
TGTGCCACCGGGGGGGACAGGGTCGCCGCGTATAGCAATCAGCCCCAGAATTTT | CATGGDRVAAYSNQPQNF | TRBV10-3 | TRBD1 | TRBJ1-5 | -
TGCAGTGCTAGAGAAGTTGAGGGGAGATACGAGCAGTACTTC | CSAREVEGRYEQYF | TRBV20-1 | - | TRBJ2-7 | many
TGTGCCAGCAGTATCGGGGGTTCTGGGGCCAACGTCCTGACTTTC | CASSIGGSGANVLTF | TRBV6-2/TRBV6-3 | - | TRBJ2-6 | many
TGCAGTGCTAGTGAGGGGGGCACTGAAGCTTTCTTT | CSASEGGTEAFF | TRBV20-1 | - | TRBJ1-1 | many
TGTGCCAGCAGCTCGACTAGCGGGAGGAACACCGGGGAGCTGTTTTTT | CASSSTSGRNTGELFF | TRBV7-6 | TRBD2 | TRBJ2-2 | -
TGTGCCAGCAGCTTTCGGGCGGAGACCGGGGAGCTGTTTTTT | CASSFRAETGELFF | TRBV5-6 | - | TRBJ2-2 | many
TGTGCCAGCAGCCCAGGGACCAGGGAGGGCACTGAAGCTTTCTTT | CASSPGTREGTEAFF | TRBV3-1 | - | TRBJ1-1 | many
TGTGCCAGCAGCCAAGATAGAGCGGGATACTACGAGCAGTACTTC | CASSQDRAGYYEQYF | TRBV4-2 | TRBD2 | TRBJ2-7 | many
TGTGCCAGCAGCTCTTCCAGGGGGACTGAAGCTTTCTTT | CASSSSRGTEAFF | TRBV7-2 | TRBD1 | TRBJ1-1 | many
TGCGCCAGCAGCCACTCCCGCGGGGGGCTGGGCACTGAAGCTTTCTTT | CASSHSRGGLGTEAFF | TRBV4-1 | - | TRBJ1-1 | many
TGCAGTGCTACCGACAGGGATCATTCCTACGAGCAGTACTTC | CSATDRDHSYEQYF | TRBV20-1 | TRBD1 | TRBJ2-7 | many
TGTGCCAGCAGTTCTTCCCCAGGAACACACTATGGCTACACCTTC | CASSSSPGTHYGYTF | TRBV7-2 | - | TRBJ1-2 | -
TGTGCCAGCAGCACCCGGACAGGGCTGAACACTGAAGCTTTCTTT | CASSTRTGLNTEAFF | TRBV9 | TRBD1 | TRBJ1-1 | many
TGTGCCAGCAGCCAAAAAGGCGGGGGGCCGGGCGAGCAGTACTTC | CASSQKGGGPGEQYF | TRBV3-1 | TRBD2 | TRBJ2-7 | many
TGTGCCAGCATCCCAAATTGGGGGGCTGGGACCGGGGAGCTGTTTTTT | CASIPNWGAGTGELFF | TRBV7-9 | - | TRBJ2-2 | few
TGTGCCAGCAGTTTACCGGGCTCACACACAGATACGCAGTATTTT | CASSLPGSHTDTQYF | TRBV27 | - | TRBJ2-3 | many
TGTGCCAGCAGTCAGGGACAGAGGAGTGAAAAACTGTTTTTT | CASSQGQRSEKLFF | TRBV2 | TRBD1 | TRBJ1-4 | many
TGCGCCAGCAGCCAAGAACGGGGGGCAACCACAGATACGCAGTATTTT | CASSQERGATTDTQYF | TRBV4-1 | - | TRBJ2-3 | -
TGTGCCAGCAGGGACGGGGGACCGTCGTTCGGCTACACCTTC | CASRDGGPSFGYTF | TRBV12-3/TRBV12-4 | - | TRBJ1-2 | -
TGCGCCAGCAGCTTCTTACAGGGTAACACCGGGGAGCTGTTTTTT | CASSFLQGNTGELFF | TRBV5-1 | - | TRBJ2-2 | many
TGTGCCAGCAGCGTGAGATTAGACAGGAGCACAGATACGCAGTATTTT | CASSVRLDRSTDTQYF | TRBV9 | - | TRBJ2-3 | many
TGCGCCAGCAGCCAAACACTTTACACAGATACGCAGTATTTT | CASSQTLYTDTQYF | TRBV4-1 | - | TRBJ2-3 | many
TGCGCCAGCAGCTTGACCAACACTGAAGCTTTCTTT | CASSLTNTEAFF | TRBV5-1 | - | TRBJ1-1 | many
TGCGCCAGCAGCTTCGAATCGGCCCAGTACTTC | CASSFESAQYF | TRBV5-1 | - | TRBJ2-5 | many
TGCGCCAGCAGCTTGGATATCTCCGGGGCTGAAGCTTTCTTT | CASSLDISGAEAFF | TRBV5-1 | - | TRBJ1-1 | many
TGCAGTGCTAGAATGACCGGGGGCCAAACCCCCGGGGAGCTGTTTTTT | CSARMTGGQTPGELFF | TRBV20-1 | - | TRBJ2-2 | many
TGTGCCAGCAGTAGGACAGGGGATCAGCCCCAGCATTTT | CASSRTGDQPQHF | TRBV12-3/TRBV12-4 | TRBD1 | TRBJ1-5 | many
TGCAGCGTTGGAGGAGGGGGGGCTCGAAATGAGCAGTTCTTC | CSVGGGGARNEQFF | TRBV29-1 | - | TRBJ2-1 | many
TGTGCCAGCAGTCGCAGAGAGGTTGATGAGCAGTTCTTC | CASSRREVDEQFF | TRBV27 | - | TRBJ2-1 | many
TGCGCCAGCAGCTTGGGACTAGCGGGGGGCTACAATGAGCAGTTCTTC | CASSLGLAGGYNEQFF | TRBV5-1 | TRBD2 | TRBJ2-1 | many
TGCAGTGCTAGAGTCAGGGTCGATTCACCCCTCAACTTT | CSARVRVDSPLNF | TRBV20-1 | - | TRBJ1-6 | few
TGCGCCAGCAGCCAAGACAATCGCGGGGGCTCCGGCGGGGAGACCCAGTACTTC | CASSQDNRGGSGGETQYF | TRBV4-1 | - | TRBJ2-5 | -
TGTGCCAGCAGTTACTCCCAGGGTAGTCACGAGCAGTACTTC | CASSYSQGSHEQYF | TRBV6-6 | - | TRBJ2-7 | many
TGTGCCAGCAGGGTGGCAACCGGCTCAAAAAACACAGATACGCAGTATTTT | CASRVATGSKNTDTQYF | TRBV5-5 | - | TRBJ2-3 | many
TGTGCCAGCAGTTTATGGCAGGGGGTAACAGGGGAGCTGTTTTTT | CASSLWQGVTGELFF | TRBV28 | TRBD1 | TRBJ2-2 | many
TGTGCCAGCACCCTAGGCCTGAATTCACCCCTCCACTTT | CASTLGLNSPLHF | TRBV7-9 | - | TRBJ1-6 | many
TGCAGTGCCATCCTTCAGGGGAAGAACACTGAAGCTTTCTTT | CSAILQGKNTEAFF | TRBV20-1 | - | TRBJ1-1 | few